This T cell receptor (beta chain) was identified in a study of T cell changes during pregnancy in multiple sclerosis. The CDR3 has 15 residues. Unmatched junction bases numbered 9, after V lost 4 bases and J lost 6 bases. CDR1 and CDR2 (germline): SGHNT, YENEEA. Assay: immunoSEQ multiplex PCR; the TCRdb copy retains only in-frame clones and omits some. The sample lists 40,000 or so clones, around 93% occurring once. The material sequenced was CD8+ T cells from peripheral blood mononuclear cells, taken in the third trimester of pregnancy. The chain is built from TRBV11-3 and TRBJ2-1, with TRBD2 matching over 7 bases. This clonotype was obtained from a female donor with multiple sclerosis, enrolled in a pregnancy study. The CDR3 sequence is CASSSEASGSNEQFF. CDR3 nucleotides: TGTGCCAGCAGCTCCGAAGCTAGCGGCTCCAATGAGCAGTTCTTC.